The sequence of this T cell receptor beta chain was determined in a study of T cells after posttransplantation cyclophosphamide. Study results and limitations: Donor-recipient repertoire similarity was low at 1-2 months, rising over year one.

Generated by immunoSEQ multiplex PCR, the TCRdb table keeps only in-frame clones and is missing some. The data show 42,000 or so clones, none appearing only once, with roughly 4.3% held by the ten largest. This clone was found many times. Antigen: not known. Sequenced sample: PBMCs. This receptor was identified in a woman aged 45-59 years in good health and a related stem cell transplant donor.

CDR3 sequence: CASSMTGIYGYTF. The CDR3 bases are TGTGCCAGCAGCATGACAGGGATCTATGGCTACACCTTC. This sequence joins TRBV6-1 and TRBJ1-2, with 7 bases that match TRBD1. CDR1 is MNHNS and CDR2 is SASEGT in the germline V gene. V was pared by 6 bases and J by 4 bases, with 5 bases of the junction left unmatched. The CDR3 consists of 13 residues.